The sequence of this T cell receptor beta chain was determined in a study of T cell responses to AZD1222 COVID-19 vaccine. V was shortened by 6 bases and J by 4 bases, with 28 bases between the two germline ends. The V gene's germline CDR1 is SNHLY and CDR2 FYNNEI. The CDR3 is 19 residues long. Sequencing was performed with immunoSEQ multiplex PCR; in TCRdb, only in-frame clones are kept and a portion is missing. The table shows around 65,000 clones, with around four fifths occurring only once. The study's findings and limits: Regions left unmutated in variants are reportedly the target of nearly half of spike-specific TCRs. Vaccine-related CD4 TCRs covered spike, predominating at 160-218 and 743-854.

To note about this clone: The antigen is not known.

Specimen: peripheral blood, collected 28 days after the second AZD1222 dose. The chain joins TRBV2 to TRBJ1-3; a weak D match, TRBD1 (5 bases). This sequence was found in an adult who received the AZD1222 COVID-19 vaccine. The CDR3 coding sequence is TGTGCCAGCAGCCTTTTAGGAGGGGTGGAAGGGTTTTTCGGAAACACCATATATTTT. Translating gives CASSLLGGVEGFFGNTIYF.